The source of this T cell receptor beta chain is a study of T cell responses to AZD1222 COVID-19 vaccine. Whole-study results and caveats: Seropositive AZD1222 recipients at baseline numbered only five to seven. Two AZD1222 administrations were followed by greater Spike-specific TCR breadth and depth.

Concerning this clone: Its antigen is not known.

TCRdb's table, derived via immunoSEQ multiplex PCR, lists solely in-frame clones and lacks some. Counted here are 95,000 to 150,000 clones, roughly 90% occurring once; the ten biggest clones make up approximately 8%. The clonotype originates from an adult who received the AZD1222 COVID-19 vaccine. Sample: peripheral blood, taken 28 days after the second AZD1222 dose.

The CDR3 region has the DNA TGTGCCAGTAGTATACACAGACCCTATGGCTACACCTTC. Translation gives CASSIHRPYGYTF. The chain has TRBV19 and TRBJ1-2; D remains unclear. V gave up 2 bases and J gave up 4 bases, with 8 bases separating them. The CDR3 totals 13 residues. The germline gives CDR1 LNHDA, CDR2 SQIVND (reference sequence).